This T cell receptor (beta chain) was profiled in a study of T cells after posttransplantation cyclophosphamide. Study observations and caveats: Later post-transplant blood repertoires were often dominated by donor CD8+ memory clones. TRB overlap between skin or GI tissue T cells and blood was limited.

This related bone marrow graft donor gave peripheral blood on the day of marrow donation. This clone was seen ten or more times. The target antigen is unknown. Trimming took off 1 base at V and 0 bases at J, with 7 bases between the two ends. This CDR3 contains 15 residues. The germline V gene has CDR1 SGHTA and CDR2 FQGNSA. Profiled with immunoSEQ multiplex PCR; TCRdb holds only in-frame clones, not every one. The sample counts 35,000 to 55,000 clones, none seen once; the ten largest own around 2.1%. V and J are TRBV7-2 and TRBJ2-1; D call uncertain. The TCR comes from a man in his forties in good health, CMV-negative, and a related stem cell transplant donor. Sequencing was done on a sample of PBMCs. The CDR3 spells CASSLGQFSYNEQFF. The CDR3 nucleotides read TGTGCCAGCAGCTTAGGTCAGTTCTCCTACAATGAGCAGTTCTTC.